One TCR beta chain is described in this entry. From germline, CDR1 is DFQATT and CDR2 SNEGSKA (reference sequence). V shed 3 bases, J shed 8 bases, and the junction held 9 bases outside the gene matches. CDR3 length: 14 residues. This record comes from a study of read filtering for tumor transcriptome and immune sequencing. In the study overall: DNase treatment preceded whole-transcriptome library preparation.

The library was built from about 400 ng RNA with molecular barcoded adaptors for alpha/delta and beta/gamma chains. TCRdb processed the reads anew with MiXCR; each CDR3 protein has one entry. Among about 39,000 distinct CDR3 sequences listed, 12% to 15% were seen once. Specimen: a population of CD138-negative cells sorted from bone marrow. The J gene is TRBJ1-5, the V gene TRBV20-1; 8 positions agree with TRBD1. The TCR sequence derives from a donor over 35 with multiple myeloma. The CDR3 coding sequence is TGCAGTGCTAGTAGTCAGGGGGCGAATGAGCCCCAGCATTTT. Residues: CSASSQGANEPQHF.